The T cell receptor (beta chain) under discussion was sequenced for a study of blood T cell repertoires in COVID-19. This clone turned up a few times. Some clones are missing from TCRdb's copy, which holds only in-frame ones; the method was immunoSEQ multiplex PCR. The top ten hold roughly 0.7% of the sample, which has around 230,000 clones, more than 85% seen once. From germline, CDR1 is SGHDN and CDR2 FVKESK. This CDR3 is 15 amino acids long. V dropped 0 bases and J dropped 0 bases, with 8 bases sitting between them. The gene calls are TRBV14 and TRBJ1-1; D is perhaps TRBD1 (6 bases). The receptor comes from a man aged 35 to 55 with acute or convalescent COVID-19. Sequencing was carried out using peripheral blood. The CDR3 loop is CASSQEGALNTEAFF. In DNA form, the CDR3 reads TGTGCCAGCAGCCAAGAGGGGGCCTTGAACACTGAAGCTTTCTTT.